The source of this T cell receptor beta chain is a study of tissue T cells after allogeneic stem cell transplantation. Study overall: Pathologist H&E review favored samples with visible lymphocytes for sequencing among multiple samples.

The CDR3 has 17 residues. V shed 4 bases, J shed 5 bases, and the junction held 13 bases outside the gene matches. The V gene's germline CDR1 is LGHNA and CDR2 YSLEER. Enrolled prospectively were adult allogeneic hematopoietic cell transplant recipients whose graft-versus-host disease was steroid-refractory. TCRbeta CDR3 was sequenced at survey depth with template counts. The repertoire was sequenced with immunoSEQ multiplex PCR; TCRdb's copy has only in-frame clones and lacks some. The table shows roughly 2,000 clones, with about 61% occurring only once. The sample consisted of ileal tissue, taken at autopsy. This clonotype was sampled from an older male patient with steroid-refractory graft-versus-host disease after an allogeneic stem cell transplant. Some T cells may be the graft donor's. V is TRBV4-3 and J is TRBJ2-2; TRBD2 agrees at 7 bases. The CDR3 region is CASSPLSGADGTGELFF. The DNA of the CDR3 is TGCGCCAGCAGCCCCCTGAGCGGGGCCGACGGAACCGGGGAGCTGTTTTTT.